Listed here are 11 T cell receptor beta chains from one sample, sequenced in a study of blood T cell repertoires in COVID-19. The protocol was immunoSEQ multiplex PCR, while the TCRdb copy is restricted to in-frame clones and leaves out a portion. The repertoire holds about 310,000 clones, with about 89% as singletons. The sample consisted of PBMCs or T cells enriched from blood (not recorded which). These TCRs come from a woman aged 40-49 years who had recovered from COVID-19.

As DNA, the CDR3 is TGTGCCAGCAGTGAGCACAGGAGCTCCTACGAGCAGTACTTC. Its translation: CASSEHRSSYEQYF. V usage is TRBV2 and J usage is TRBJ2-7; D is possibly TRBD1 (5 bases). The CDR3 length is 14 residues. CDR1 SNHLY and CDR2 FYNNEI come from the germline V gene. The V and J ends lost 3 bases and 0 bases respectively, with 9 bases between them.

The rearrangement uses TRBV27 and TRBJ2-7; D uncertain. The length of the CDR3 is 13 residues. Germline assignment: CDR1 MNHEY and CDR2 SMNVEV (reference sequence). V was cut by 4 bases and J by 5 bases, with 12 bases left in between. CDR3 nucleotide sequence: TGTGCCAGCAGTTCAGGCCACATCCACGAGCAGTACTTC. This codes for CASSSGHIHEQYF.

The chain has TRBV24-1 and TRBJ2-2; 10 bases fit TRBD2. CDR3 length equals 15 residues. Germline V lookup: CDR1 KGHDR, CDR2 SFDVKD. The junction had 10 bases not matched to a gene; V was cut back by 9 bases and J by 7 bases. In DNA form, the CDR3 reads TGTGCCACCTCTCCGGGACTAGCGAAAGGCGGGGAGCTGTTTTTT. The encoded protein is CATSPGLAKGGELFF.

J is TRBJ1-2 and V is TRBV28; D gene ambiguous. The V end was cut by 2 bases, the J end by 0 bases, with 7 bases between. Germline V CDR1 and CDR2: MDHEN, SYDVKM. The CDR3 length is 14 residues. The CDR3 DNA reads TGTGCCAGCAGTTTAGGCTCCACTAACTATGGCTACACCTTC. It specifies CASSLGSTNYGYTF.

This clone was seen a single time. The chain employs TRBV18 and TRBJ2-7, with 11 bases that match TRBD2. The CDR3 is 17 amino acids. CDR1 KGHSH and CDR2 LQKENI come from the germline V gene. Losses at the gene ends were 3 bases for V and 1 base for J; bases not matched to a gene: 8. This chain's CDR3 is CASSPFGLAGPSYEQYF. In DNA, the CDR3 is TGTGCCAGCTCACCGTTCGGACTAGCGGGTCCGTCCTACGAGCAGTACTTC.

This rearrangement joins TRBV24-1 to TRBJ2-7; tentative D call: TRBD1 (5 bases). V gave up 4 bases and J gave up 9 bases, with 18 bases separating them. Germline assignment: CDR1 KGHDR and CDR2 SFDVKD. The CDR3 has 14 amino acids. CDR3 bases: TGTGCCACCAGTGACTCCGGTTCGAGTCAGGGGCAGTACTTC. It codes for CATSDSGSSQGQYF.

This rearrangement joins TRBV6-4 to TRBJ1-1; D not certain. Germline V gives CDR1 MRHNA, CDR2 SNTAGT. Trimming took off 6 bases at V and 6 bases at J, with 17 bases between the two ends. This CDR3 contains 14 residues. The DNA for the CDR3 is TGTGCCAGCAGGCGGGCAGCGACGGGGTCTGAAGCTTTCTTT. Protein product: CASRRAATGSEAFF.

V usage is TRBV6-2 or TRBV6-3 and J usage is TRBJ2-3, with D maybe TRBD2 (6 bases). V was cut by 0 bases and J by 6 bases, with 19 bases left in between. Germline V gene lookup returns CDR1 MNHEY and CDR2 SVGEGT. This CDR3 has 17 residues. The CDR3 DNA sequence: TGTGCCAGCAGTTACTCGAGGGACTCAAGTTTACCGGATACGCAGTATTTT. Its protein is CASSYSRDSSLPDTQYF.

The chain combines TRBV4-3 with TRBJ1-2; perhaps TRBD1 as D (6 bases). The CDR3 is made up of 15 amino acids. Germline CDR1 LGHNA, CDR2 YSLEER. V lost 0 bases and J 5 bases, leaving 13 bases between the germline ends. The CDR3 reads CASSQDRSTGYGYTF. The CDR3 region has the DNA TGCGCCAGCAGCCAAGATAGGAGCACAGGGTATGGCTACACCTTC.

The V gene is TRBV13, the J gene TRBJ1-1, with 10 bases fitting TRBD1. Germline assignment: CDR1 PRHDT and CDR2 FYEKMQ (reference sequence). With 8 bases clipped from V and 7 bases from J, the junction kept 7 bases outside the gene matches. The CDR3 loop spans 13 amino acids. CDR3 protein: CASRRGTGVEAFF. DNA of the CDR3: TGTGCCAGCCGAAGGGGGACAGGGGTTGAAGCTTTCTTT.

The chain employs TRBV6-5 and TRBJ1-2; D may be TRBD1 (6 bases). Germline V lookup: CDR1 MNHEY, CDR2 SVGAGI. This CDR3 is built from 15 residues. V was trimmed by 2 bases and J by 4 bases, leaving 14 bases between them. The CDR3 spells CASSYGDITTYGYTF. DNA of the CDR3: TGTGCCAGCAGTTACGGGGACATTACTACCTATGGCTACACCTTC.